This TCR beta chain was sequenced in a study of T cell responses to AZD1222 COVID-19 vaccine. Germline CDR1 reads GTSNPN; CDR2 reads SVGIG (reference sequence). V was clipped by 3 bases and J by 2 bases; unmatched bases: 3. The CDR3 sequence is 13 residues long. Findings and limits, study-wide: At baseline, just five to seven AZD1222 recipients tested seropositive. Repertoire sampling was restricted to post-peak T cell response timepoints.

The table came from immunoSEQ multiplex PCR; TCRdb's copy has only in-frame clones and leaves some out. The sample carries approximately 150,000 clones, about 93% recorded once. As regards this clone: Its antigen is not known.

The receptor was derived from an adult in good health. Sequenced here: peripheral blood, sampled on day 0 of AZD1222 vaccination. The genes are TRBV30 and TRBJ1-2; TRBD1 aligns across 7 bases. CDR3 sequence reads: CAWSSDRNYGYTF. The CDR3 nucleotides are TGTGCCTGGAGCTCGGACAGGAACTATGGCTACACCTTC.